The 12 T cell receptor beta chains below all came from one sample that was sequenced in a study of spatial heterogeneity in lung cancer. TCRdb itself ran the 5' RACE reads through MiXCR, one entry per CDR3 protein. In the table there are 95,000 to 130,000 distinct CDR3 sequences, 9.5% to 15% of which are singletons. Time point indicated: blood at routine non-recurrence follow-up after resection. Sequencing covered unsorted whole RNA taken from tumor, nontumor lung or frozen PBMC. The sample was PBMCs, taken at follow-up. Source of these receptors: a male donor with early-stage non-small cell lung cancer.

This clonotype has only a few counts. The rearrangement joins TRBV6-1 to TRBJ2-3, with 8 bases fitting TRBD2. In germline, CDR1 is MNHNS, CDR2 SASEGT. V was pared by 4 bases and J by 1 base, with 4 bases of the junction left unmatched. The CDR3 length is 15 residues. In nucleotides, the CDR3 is TGTGCCAGCAGTGGGAATAGCGGGGGCACAGATACGCAGTATTTT. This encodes CASSGNSGGTDTQYF.

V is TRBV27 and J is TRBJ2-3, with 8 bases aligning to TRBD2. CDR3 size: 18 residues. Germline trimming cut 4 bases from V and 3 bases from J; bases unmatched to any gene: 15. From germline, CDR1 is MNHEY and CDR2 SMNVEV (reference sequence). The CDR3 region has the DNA TGTGCCAGCAGTTCCCCAAGGTTGGCGGGGGGACCAACAGATACGCAGTATTTT. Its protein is CASSSPRLAGGPTDTQYF.

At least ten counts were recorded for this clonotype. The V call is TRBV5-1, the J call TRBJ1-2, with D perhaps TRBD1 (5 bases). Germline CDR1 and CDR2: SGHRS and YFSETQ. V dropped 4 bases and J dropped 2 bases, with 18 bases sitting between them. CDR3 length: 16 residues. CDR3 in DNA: TGCGCCAGCAGCCTGGGGCAAGCCGTCCTCAACTATGGCTACACCTTC. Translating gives CASSLGQAVLNYGYTF.

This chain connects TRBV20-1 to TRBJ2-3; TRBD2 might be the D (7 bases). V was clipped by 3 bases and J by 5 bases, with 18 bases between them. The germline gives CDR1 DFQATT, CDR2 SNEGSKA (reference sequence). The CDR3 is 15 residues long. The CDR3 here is CSASGRGGARDTQYF. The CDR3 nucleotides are TGCAGTGCTAGTGGTAGGGGGGGCGCGAGAGATACGCAGTATTTT.

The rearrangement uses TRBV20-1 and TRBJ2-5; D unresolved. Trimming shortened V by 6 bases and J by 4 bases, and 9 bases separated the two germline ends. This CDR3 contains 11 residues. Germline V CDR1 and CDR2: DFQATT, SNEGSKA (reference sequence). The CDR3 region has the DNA TGCAGTGCACCAAAGTCAGAGACCCAGTACTTC. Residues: CSAPKSETQYF.

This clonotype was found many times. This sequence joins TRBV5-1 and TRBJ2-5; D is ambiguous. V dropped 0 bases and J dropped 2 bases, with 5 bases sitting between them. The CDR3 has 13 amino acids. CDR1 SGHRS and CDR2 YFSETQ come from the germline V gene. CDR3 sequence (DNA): TGCGCCAGCAGCTTGGACAGTCAAGAGACCCAGTACTTC. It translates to CASSLDSQETQYF.

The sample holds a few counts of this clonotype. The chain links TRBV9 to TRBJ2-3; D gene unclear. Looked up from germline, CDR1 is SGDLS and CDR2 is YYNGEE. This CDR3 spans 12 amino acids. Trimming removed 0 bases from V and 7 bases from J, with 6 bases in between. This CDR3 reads CASSVEGNTQYF. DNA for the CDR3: TGTGCCAGCAGCGTAGAAGGAAATACGCAGTATTTT.

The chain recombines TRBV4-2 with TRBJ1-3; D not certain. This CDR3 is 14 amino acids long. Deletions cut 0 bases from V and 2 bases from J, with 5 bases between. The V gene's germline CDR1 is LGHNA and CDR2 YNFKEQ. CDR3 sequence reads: CASSQDRTGNTIYF. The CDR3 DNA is TGTGCCAGCAGCCAAGATCGCACTGGAAACACCATATATTTT.

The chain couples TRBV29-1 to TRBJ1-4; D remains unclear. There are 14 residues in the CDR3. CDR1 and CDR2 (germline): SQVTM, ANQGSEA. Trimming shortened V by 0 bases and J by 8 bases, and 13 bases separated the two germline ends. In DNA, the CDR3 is TGCAGCGTTGAAGATCCATCGACGGAAGAAAAACTGTTTTTT. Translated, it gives CSVEDPSTEEKLFF.

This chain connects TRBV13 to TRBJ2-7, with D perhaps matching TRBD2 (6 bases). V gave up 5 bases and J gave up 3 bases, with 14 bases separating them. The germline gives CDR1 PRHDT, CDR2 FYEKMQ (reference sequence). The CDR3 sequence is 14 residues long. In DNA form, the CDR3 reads TGTGCCAGCAGCCCTCACGGGGGTAGCTACGAGCAGTACTTC. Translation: CASSPHGGSYEQYF.

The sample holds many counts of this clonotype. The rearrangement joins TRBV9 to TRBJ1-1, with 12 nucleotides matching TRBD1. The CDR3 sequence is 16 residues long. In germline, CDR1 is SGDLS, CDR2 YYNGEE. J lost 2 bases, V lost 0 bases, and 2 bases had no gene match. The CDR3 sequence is CASSVGDRGLNTEAFF. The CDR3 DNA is TGTGCCAGCAGCGTAGGGGACAGGGGGCTCAACACTGAAGCTTTCTTT.

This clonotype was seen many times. DNA of the CDR3: TGCAGTGCTCGGACCCCAGGCTCAAACACTGAAGCTTTCTTT. This gives the protein CSARTPGSNTEAFF. The chain links TRBV20-1 to TRBJ1-1; unclear D gene. Trimming left V 5 bases short and J 2 bases short, with 15 bases between. Germline V gene data show CDR1 as DFQATT and CDR2 as SNEGSKA (reference sequence). The CDR3 is 14 amino acids.